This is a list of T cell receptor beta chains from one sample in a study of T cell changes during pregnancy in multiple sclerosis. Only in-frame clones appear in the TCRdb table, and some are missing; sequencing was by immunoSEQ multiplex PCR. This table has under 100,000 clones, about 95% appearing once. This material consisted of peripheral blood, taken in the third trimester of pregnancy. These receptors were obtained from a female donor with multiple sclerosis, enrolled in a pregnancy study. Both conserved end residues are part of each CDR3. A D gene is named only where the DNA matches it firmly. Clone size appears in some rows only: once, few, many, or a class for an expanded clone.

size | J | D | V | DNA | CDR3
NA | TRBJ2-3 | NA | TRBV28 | TGTGCCAGCAGGCTAGGCATAACAGATACGCAGTATTTT | CASRLGITDTQYF
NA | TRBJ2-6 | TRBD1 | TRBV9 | TGTGCCAGCAGCGTAGGGGACAGGGTTTACGCTGGGGCCAACGTCCTGACTTTC | CASSVGDRVYAGANVLTF
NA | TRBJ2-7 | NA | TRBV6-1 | TGTGCCAGCAGTGAAGCACGAGGAACCGAGCAGTACTTC | CASSEARGTEQYF
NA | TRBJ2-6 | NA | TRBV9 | TGTGCCAGCAGCGTAAACCCCAGGGTTGTAACCGCTGGGGCCAACGTCCTGACTTTC | CASSVNPRVVTAGANVLTF
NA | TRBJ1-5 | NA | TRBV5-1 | TGCGCCAGCAGCTTGTCGGGAAATCAGCCCCAGCATTTT | CASSLSGNQPQHF
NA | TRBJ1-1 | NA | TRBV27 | TGTGCCAGCAGTTTATCGACAGTCCCGGGTACTGAAGCTTTCTTT | CASSLSTVPGTEAFF
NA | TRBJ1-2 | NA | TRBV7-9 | TGTGCCAGCAGCTTAGTCGAAGGGGGCTATGGCTACACCTTC | CASSLVEGGYGYTF
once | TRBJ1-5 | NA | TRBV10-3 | TGTGCCATCAGGGACAGTGGTCAGCCCCAGCATTTT | CAIRDSGQPQHF
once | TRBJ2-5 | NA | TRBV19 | TGTGCCAGTAGTGCCGGGGAGACCCAGTACTTC | CASSAGETQYF
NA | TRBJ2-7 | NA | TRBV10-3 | TGTGCCATCTTCGACAGGTGGGTGGTCAACGAGCAGTACTTC | CAIFDRWVVNEQYF
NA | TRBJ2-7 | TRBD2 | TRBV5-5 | TGTGCCAGCAGCTACCCTACTAGCGGGGTATACCCGGCCCACGAGCAGTACTTC | CASSYPTSGVYPAHEQYF
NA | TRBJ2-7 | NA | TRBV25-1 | TGTGCCAGCAGTGAATCCAGTAACGAGCAGTACTTC | CASSESSNEQYF
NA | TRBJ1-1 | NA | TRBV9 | TGTGCCAGCAGCGTTCATGGGGGCGCGAACACTGAAGCTTTCTTT | CASSVHGGANTEAFF